This TCR beta chain was sequenced in a study of blood T cell repertoires in COVID-19. Study-level background: Collection of acute and convalescent COVID-19 samples took place in the United States, Italy and Spain. T cells, B-cell-depleted T cells, or PBMCs supplied cDNA or gDNA.

V lost 3 bases and J 7 bases, leaving 12 bases between the germline ends. Germline V gene lookup returns CDR1 MNHEY and CDR2 SVGEGT. CDR3 length: 13 residues. In the original processing: Amplification of reference gene primers was used by the study to estimate nucleated cell counts. Here immunoSEQ multiplex PCR was the method, and the copy in TCRdb shows in-frame clones only, minus some. The V and J calls and the clone size are those of that table, but D and trimming were determined from the DNA. The sample consists of a few hundred thousand clones, around 85% of them appearing once. The genes are TRBV6-2 or TRBV6-3 and TRBJ2-5, with D unresolved. The source is a woman between 50 and 59 years old with acute or convalescent COVID-19. Sequencing was carried out using peripheral blood. The CDR3 DNA reads TGTGCCAGCAGTTATTCGAGACCGGGGACCCAGTACTTC. Translated: CASSYSRPGTQYF.